The 31 T cell receptor beta chains in this list originate from one sample, sequenced in a study of blood T cell repertoires in COVID-19. The repertoire was sequenced with immunoSEQ multiplex PCR; TCRdb's copy has only in-frame clones and lacks some. The sample carries about 260,000 clones, roughly nine tenths recorded once. Source material: PBMCs or T cells enriched from blood (not recorded which). The source is a woman between 50 and 59 years old who had recovered from COVID-19.

This clone was counted a few times. This chain uses TRBV28 with TRBJ2-1, with a weak D call TRBD1 (6 bases). The CDR3 is made up of 18 amino acids. Germline V gene lookup returns CDR1 MDHEN and CDR2 SYDVKM. V was trimmed by 6 bases and J by 4 bases, leaving 25 bases between them. CDR3 sequence: CASSFRGLSQGQYNEQFF. The DNA of the CDR3 is TGTGCCAGCAGCTTCAGGGGTCTAAGTCAGGGACAATACAATGAGCAGTTCTTC.

The genes are TRBV27 and TRBJ1-2; TRBD1 agrees at 10 bases. CDR3 length: 15 amino acids. Germline CDR1 MNHEY, CDR2 SMNVEV (reference sequence). The ends lost 3 bases at V and 4 bases at J; junction bases unmatched: 5. CDR3 amino acids: CASSLGQGPTYGYTF. The CDR3 DNA is TGTGCCAGCAGTTTGGGACAGGGGCCCACCTATGGCTACACCTTC.

This clone came up once. The gene calls are TRBV6-6 and TRBJ2-1, with 7 bases that match TRBD2. The CDR3 runs to 14 residues. V lost 10 bases to trimming and J lost 2 bases; unmatched junction nucleotides: 8. Germline loops: CDR1 MNHNY, CDR2 SVGAGI (reference sequence). In DNA form, the CDR3 reads TGTGCCACCCGCCTCGGGGGGACCTACAATGAGCAGTTCTTC. It codes for CATRLGGTYNEQFF.

A single count supports this clone. The chain uses TRBV19 and TRBJ1-2; no clear D. The V end lost 2 bases, the J end lost 4 bases, and 14 bases lay between the germline ends. CDR3 length: 15 amino acids. Germline lookup yields CDR1 LNHDA and CDR2 SQIVND (reference sequence). This CDR3 is CASSISVSAGYGYTF. CDR3 DNA: TGTGCCAGTAGTATATCGGTGTCAGCAGGCTATGGCTACACCTTC.

The chain combines TRBV7-3 with TRBJ2-1; 10 bases are a match to TRBD2. The CDR3 has 16 residues. Unmatched junction bases numbered 4, after V lost 2 bases and J lost 3 bases. CDR1 is SGHTA, CDR2 FQGTGA, per germline. CDR3: CASSLVPSGSYNEQFF. In DNA form, the CDR3 reads TGTGCCAGCAGCTTAGTTCCTAGCGGGAGCTACAATGAGCAGTTCTTC.

A note on this clone: At one of its ends the junction is not consistent with the germline gene, which may arise from a read error. The chain uses TRBV6-5 and TRBJ1-1; TRBD1 aligns across 11 bases. CDR1 and CDR2 (germline): MNHEY, SVGAGI. The CDR3 extends over 14 amino acids. The CDR3 spells CASCRDRGNSEAFF. Here the CDR3 DNA reads TGTGCCAGCTGCAGGGACAGGGGGAACTCTGAAGCTTTCTTT.

The count of this clone is one. CDR3 coding DNA: TGTGCCAGCAGCTCCTCCCAGGGGAATAATTCACCCCTCCACTTT. Its translation: CASSSSQGNNSPLHF. The genes are TRBV7-9 and TRBJ1-6, with D possibly matching TRBD1 (6 bases). CDR1 and CDR2 (germline): SEHNR, FQNEAQ (reference sequence). V lost 4 bases and J lost 5, with 12 bases in between. The CDR3 totals 15 residues.

The gene calls are TRBV7-9 and TRBJ1-1, with D perhaps matching TRBD1 (5 bases). V was pared by 7 bases and J by 5 bases, with 17 bases between. CDR3 length: 14 amino acids. In germline, CDR1 is SEHNR, CDR2 FQNEAQ (reference sequence). The chain's CDR3 is CASITGRGKTEAFF. CDR3 sequence (DNA): TGTGCCAGCATCACGGGACGGGGGAAGACTGAAGCTTTCTTT.

The V and J genes are TRBV5-8 and TRBJ2-7; the D is unclear. This CDR3 is 12 amino acids long. CDR1 and CDR2 from the germline V gene are SGHTS and YDEGEE. The V and J ends lost 1 base and 3 bases respectively, with 5 bases between them. The CDR3: CASSLSRYEQYF. CDR3 coding DNA: TGTGCCAGCAGCTTGTCGCGCTACGAGCAGTACTTC.

Of note for this clone: Relative to the germline gene, one junction end is altered; a read error may explain this. The chain employs TRBV7-3 and TRBJ2-1; 8 bases align to TRBD2. Per germline, CDR1 SGHTA and CDR2 FQGTGA. CDR3 size: 16 residues. For the CDR3, the DNA is TGTGCCAGCAGCTTAAATCCTGCTAGCGGGCCACTGAGGCTAGTCTTC. Its protein product is CASSLNPASGPLRLVF.

The chain uses TRBV9 and TRBJ2-7, with 11 bases matching TRBD2. Germline V gene data show CDR1 as SGDLS and CDR2 as YYNGEE. The CDR3 totals 14 residues. V gave up 4 bases and J gave up 3 bases; unmatched junction bases: 3. CDR3 region: CASSMGLAVYEQYF. The CDR3 bases are TGTGCCAGCAGCATGGGACTAGCGGTCTACGAGCAGTACTTC. Complete variable domain (other parts from reference TRBV9 and TRBJ2-7): DSGVTQTPKHLITATGQRVTLRCSPRSGDLSVYWYQQSLDQGLQFLIQYYNGEERAKGNILERFSAQQFPDLHSELNLSSLELGDSALYFCASSMGLAVYEQYFGPGTRLTVT.

The chain uses TRBV4-3 and TRBJ1-6, with D possibly matching TRBD1 (5 bases). Germline CDR1 reads LGHNA; CDR2 reads YSLEER. Deletions cut 0 bases from V and 10 bases from J, with 19 bases between. The CDR3 length is 17 residues. CDR3 DNA: TGCGCCAGCAGCCAAGATCGTCCAGGGAGGGTTTGGTCACCCCTCCACTTT. Its protein is CASSQDRPGRVWSPLHF.

The chain links TRBV11-2 to TRBJ2-2; D is unclear. Germline V lookup: CDR1 SGHAT, CDR2 FQNNGV. Trimming took 7 bases from V and 5 from J, leaving 5 bases between them. The CDR3 sequence is 11 residues long. The CDR3 protein is CASTITGELFF. In DNA form, the CDR3 reads TGTGCCAGCACCATTACCGGGGAGCTGTTTTTT.

The V and J genes are TRBV18 and TRBJ1-1; no definite D call. The V gene's germline CDR1 is KGHSH and CDR2 LQKENI. V was cut by 4 bases and J by 5 bases, with 11 bases left in between. This CDR3 is 13 amino acids long. The CDR3 here is CASSHPGATEAFF. The CDR3 nucleotides are TGTGCCAGCTCACATCCGGGAGCGACTGAAGCTTTCTTT.

The chain links TRBV5-1 to TRBJ1-1; 7 bases agree with TRBD1. The CDR3 is made up of 15 amino acids. From germline, CDR1 is SGHRS and CDR2 YFSETQ. Trimming cost V 0 bases and J 5 bases; bases outside gene matches: 7. The CDR3 bases are TGCGCCAGCAGCTTGGACAGGGGTTGGGGAACTGAAGCTTTCTTT. Translation gives CASSLDRGWGTEAFF.

J is TRBJ1-1 and V is TRBV28; D is possibly TRBD1 (5 bases). The CDR3 is 15 amino acids. From germline, CDR1 is MDHEN and CDR2 SYDVKM. The V end was cut by 2 bases, the J end by 0 bases, with 10 bases between. The CDR3 nucleotides read TGTGCCAGCAGTTTAAGACAGAACCTGAACACTGAAGCTTTCTTT. It specifies CASSLRQNLNTEAFF. Full variable domain (missing parts from reference TRBV28 and TRBJ1-1): DVKVTQSSRYLVKRTGEKVFLECVQDMDHENMFWYRQDPGLGLRLIYFSYDVKMKEKGDIPEGYSVSREKKERFSLILESASTNQTSMYLCASSLRQNLNTEAFFGQGTRLTVV.

The chain recombines TRBV28 with TRBJ1-6, with 9 positions matching TRBD1. This CDR3 region has 15 residues. Germline V CDR1 and CDR2: MDHEN, SYDVKM. V trimming: 5 bases; J trimming: 6 bases; junction bases outside the gene matches: 5. The CDR3, as DNA: TGTGCCAGCAGTCCGGGACAGGGCGCTAATTCACCCCTCCACTTT. Residues: CASSPGQGANSPLHF.

The V gene is TRBV6-6, the J gene TRBJ2-2; 11 bases agree with TRBD2. Per germline, CDR1 MNHNY and CDR2 SVGAGI (reference sequence). The CDR3 spans 15 residues. V was clipped by 7 bases and J by 6 bases; unmatched bases: 7. The chain's CDR3 is CASTLVSGRAGELFF. The CDR3 nucleotides are TGTGCCAGCACTCTCGTTAGCGGGAGGGCCGGGGAGCTGTTTTTT.

The chain has TRBV6-5 and TRBJ2-3; 7 nucleotides align to TRBD2. CDR1 and CDR2 (germline): MNHEY, SVGAGI. Trimming took 8 bases from V and 4 from J; bases not matched to a gene: 12. The CDR3 sequence is 15 residues long. CDR3 DNA sequence: TGTGCCAGCCTATCCCGGCGGGAGTCTCCAGATACGCAGTATTTT. This translates into CASLSRRESPDTQYF.

CDR3 sequence: CASSLGLADSGEQFF. Here the CDR3 DNA reads TGTGCCAGCAGCCTAGGACTAGCGGATTCAGGTGAGCAGTTCTTC. The chain joins TRBV5-4 to TRBJ2-1, with 10 bases fitting TRBD2. The CDR3 covers 15 residues. Germline V gene lookup returns CDR1 SGHNT and CDR2 YYREEE (reference sequence). V was clipped by 4 bases and J by 9 bases; unmatched bases: 10.

The chain employs TRBV11-3 and TRBJ2-1, with 7 positions matching TRBD2. The CDR3 loop spans 17 amino acids. V gave up 1 base and J gave up 2 bases; unmatched junction bases: 8. Per the germline V gene, CDR1 is SGHNT and CDR2 is YENEEA. The CDR3 bases are TGTGCCAGCAGCTTAGCGGTAAGTGGGAGGGCCTACAATGAGCAGTTCTTC. This codes for CASSLAVSGRAYNEQFF.

V and J are TRBV4-1 and TRBJ1-6, with no clear D. The V gene's germline CDR1 is MGHRA and CDR2 YSYEKL. The CDR3 has 17 amino acids. The ends were cut back, 8 bases at V and 0 bases at J, with 17 bases in the middle. CDR3 coding DNA: TGCGCCAGCGTCCGAACCTTTCTTAGCTCCTATAATTCACCCCTCCACTTT. This gives the protein CASVRTFLSSYNSPLHF.

The chain combines TRBV15 with TRBJ2-5; TRBD1 matches at 9 bases. In germline, CDR1 is LNHNV, CDR2 YYDKDF (reference sequence). The CDR3 extends over 16 amino acids. J was trimmed by 5 bases and V by 6 bases; bases with no gene match: 13. For the CDR3, the DNA is TGTGCCACCAGTATTCAGACAGGGGGGGAATGGGAGACCCAGTACTTC. The encoded protein is CATSIQTGGEWETQYF.

The rearrangement joins TRBV18 to TRBJ1-1; the D gene is possibly TRBD1 (5 bases). Trimming left V 1 base short and J 5 bases short, with 8 bases between. The length of the CDR3 is 13 residues. Germline V lookup: CDR1 KGHSH, CDR2 LQKENI. The CDR3 loop reads CASSPQGRTEAFF. The DNA of the CDR3 is TGTGCCAGCTCACCACAGGGGCGAACTGAAGCTTTCTTT.

The J gene is TRBJ2-1, the V gene TRBV9; 14 bases line up with TRBD2. The CDR3 runs 17 residues. Trimming at V came to 4 bases and at J to 2 bases, leaving 5 bases not matched to a gene. In germline, CDR1 is SGDLS, CDR2 YYNGEE. For the CDR3, the DNA is TGTGCCAGCAGCCTTGGGACTAGCGGGAGACCCTACAATGAGCAGTTCTTC. Translation: CASSLGTSGRPYNEQFF.

This chain connects TRBV27 to TRBJ1-2, with a tentative D call TRBD1 (6 bases). This CDR3 comprises 15 residues. Trimming left V 3 bases short and J 2 bases short, with 13 bases between. The germline gives CDR1 MNHEY, CDR2 SMNVEV (reference sequence). The DNA for the CDR3 is TGTGCCAGCAGTTTCAGGGGAACGTACAACTATGGCTACACCTTC. Protein sequence: CASSFRGTYNYGYTF.

The CDR3 loop is CASSYEGAQETQYF. In DNA, the CDR3 is TGTGCCAGCAGTTACGAGGGGGCTCAGGAGACCCAGTACTTC. This sequence joins TRBV6-2 or TRBV6-3 and TRBJ2-5, with TRBD1 matching over 7 bases. Trimming at V came to 2 bases and at J to 5 bases, leaving 5 bases not matched to a gene. CDR1 is MNHEY and CDR2 is SVGEGT in the germline V gene. The CDR3 has 14 amino acids.

In its sample, this clone was seen a few times. The chain has TRBV30 and TRBJ1-1; 11 nucleotides align to TRBD1. J lost 6 bases, V lost 4 bases, and 7 bases had no gene match. CDR1 GTSNPN and CDR2 SVGIG come from the germline V gene (reference sequence). The CDR3 runs to 14 residues. CDR3 coding DNA: TGTGCCTGGACCAGGGACAGGGGGATACCTGAAGCTTTCTTT. Protein: CAWTRDRGIPEAFF.

The chain uses TRBV7-3 and TRBJ1-1; weak D call: TRBD1 (6 bases). V was pared by 4 bases and J by 0 bases, with 24 bases between. CDR1 is SGHTA, CDR2 FQGTGA, per germline. This CDR3 has 19 amino acids. In nucleotides, the CDR3 is TGTGCCAGCAGCTCTCAACCCTTAGTATTAGGACAGCTGAACACTGAAGCTTTCTTT. Translated: CASSSQPLVLGQLNTEAFF.

This clone was detected only once. J is TRBJ1-1 and V is TRBV29-1; the D gene is possibly TRBD1 (5 bases). Trimming took off 7 bases at V and 0 bases at J, with 12 bases between the two ends. The length of the CDR3 is 13 residues. CDR1 is SQVTM, CDR2 ANQGSEA, per germline. The CDR3 loop is CSAKKGVNTEAFF. The CDR3 DNA reads as TGCAGCGCCAAAAAAGGGGTGAACACTGAAGCTTTCTTT.

The V call is TRBV19, the J call TRBJ1-2, with 8 positions matching TRBD1. The CDR3 length is 18 residues. The germline gives CDR1 LNHDA, CDR2 SQIVND (reference sequence). V was pared by 5 bases and J by 4 bases, with 18 bases of the junction left unmatched. CDR3 nucleotide sequence: TGTGCCAGTAGTCTGCCTTCTCAGGGACAGGCCCTAACCTATGGCTACACCTTC. It specifies CASSLPSQGQALTYGYTF.